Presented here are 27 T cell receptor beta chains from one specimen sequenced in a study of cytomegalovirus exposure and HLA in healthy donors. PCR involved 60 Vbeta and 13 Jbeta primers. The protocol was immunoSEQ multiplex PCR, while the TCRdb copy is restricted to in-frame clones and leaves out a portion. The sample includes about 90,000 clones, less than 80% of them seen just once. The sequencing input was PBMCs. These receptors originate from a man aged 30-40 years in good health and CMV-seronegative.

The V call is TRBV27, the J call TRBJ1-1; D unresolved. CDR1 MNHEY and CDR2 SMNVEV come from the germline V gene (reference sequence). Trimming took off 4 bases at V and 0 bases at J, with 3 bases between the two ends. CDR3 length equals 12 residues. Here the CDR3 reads CASSSVNTEAFF. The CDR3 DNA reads TGTGCCAGCAGTTCTGTGAACACTGAAGCTTTCTTT.

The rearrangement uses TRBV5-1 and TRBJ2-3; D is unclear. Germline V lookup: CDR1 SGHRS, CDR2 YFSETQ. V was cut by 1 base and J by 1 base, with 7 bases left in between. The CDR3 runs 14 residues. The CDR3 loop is CASSLSSGTDTQYF. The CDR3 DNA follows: TGCGCCAGCAGCTTGTCCTCAGGCACAGATACGCAGTATTTT.

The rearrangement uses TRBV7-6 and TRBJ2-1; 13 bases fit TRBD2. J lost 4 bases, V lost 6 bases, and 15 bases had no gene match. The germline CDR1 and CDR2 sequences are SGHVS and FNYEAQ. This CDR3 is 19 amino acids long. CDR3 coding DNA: TGTGCCAGCAGTCCTGATTGGACTAGCGGGAGTCAGACTTACAATGAGCAGTTCTTC. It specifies CASSPDWTSGSQTYNEQFF.

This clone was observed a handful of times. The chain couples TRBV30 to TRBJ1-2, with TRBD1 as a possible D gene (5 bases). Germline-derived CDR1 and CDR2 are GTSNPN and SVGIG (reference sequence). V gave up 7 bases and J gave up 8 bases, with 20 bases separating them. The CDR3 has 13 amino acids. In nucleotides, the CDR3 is TGTGCCTACGACCCCCGGGACTCGGGGGGCTACACCTTC. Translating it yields CAYDPRDSGGYTF. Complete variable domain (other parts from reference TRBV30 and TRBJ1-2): SQTIHQWPATLVQPVGSPLSLECTVEGTSNPNLYWYRQAAGRGLQLLFYSVGIGQISSEVPQNLSASRPQDRQFILSSKKLLLSDSGFYLCAYDPRDSGGYTFGSGTRLTVV.

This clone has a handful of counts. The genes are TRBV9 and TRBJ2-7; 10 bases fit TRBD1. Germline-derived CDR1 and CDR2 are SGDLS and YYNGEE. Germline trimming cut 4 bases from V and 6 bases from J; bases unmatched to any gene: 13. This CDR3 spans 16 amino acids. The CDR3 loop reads CASSPDPGQGLGEQYF. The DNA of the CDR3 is TGTGCCAGCAGCCCAGATCCGGGACAGGGGTTAGGCGAGCAGTACTTC.

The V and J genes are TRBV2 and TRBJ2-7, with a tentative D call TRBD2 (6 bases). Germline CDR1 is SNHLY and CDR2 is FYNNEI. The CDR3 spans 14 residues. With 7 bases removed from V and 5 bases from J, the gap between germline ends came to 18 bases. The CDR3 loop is CASIGAGRGNEQYF. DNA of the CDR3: TGTGCCAGCATCGGGGCGGGGAGAGGCAACGAGCAGTACTTC.

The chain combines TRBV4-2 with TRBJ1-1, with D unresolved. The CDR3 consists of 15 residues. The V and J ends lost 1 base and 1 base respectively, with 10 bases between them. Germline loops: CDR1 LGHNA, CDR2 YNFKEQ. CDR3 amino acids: CASSQGRRENTEAFF. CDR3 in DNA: TGTGCCAGCAGCCAAGGGAGACGGGAGAACACTGAAGCTTTCTTT.

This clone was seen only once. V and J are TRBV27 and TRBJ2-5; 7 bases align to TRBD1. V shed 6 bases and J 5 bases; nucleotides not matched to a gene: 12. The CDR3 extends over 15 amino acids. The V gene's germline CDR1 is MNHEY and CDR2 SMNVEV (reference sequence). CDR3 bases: TGTGCCAGCAGACTTAGAAGACAGGGCGAGGAGACCCAGTACTTC. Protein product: CASRLRRQGEETQYF.

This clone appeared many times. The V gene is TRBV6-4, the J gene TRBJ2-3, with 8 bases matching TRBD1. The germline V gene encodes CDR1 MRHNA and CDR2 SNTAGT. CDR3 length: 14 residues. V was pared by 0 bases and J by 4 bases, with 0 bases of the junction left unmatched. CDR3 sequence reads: CASSDSTGADTQYF. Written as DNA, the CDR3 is TGTGCCAGCAGTGACTCGACAGGGGCAGATACGCAGTATTTT.

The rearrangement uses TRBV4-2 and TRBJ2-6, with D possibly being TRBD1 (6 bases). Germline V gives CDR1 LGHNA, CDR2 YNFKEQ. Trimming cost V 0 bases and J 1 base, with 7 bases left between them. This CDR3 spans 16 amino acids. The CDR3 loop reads CASSQDQGSGANVLTF. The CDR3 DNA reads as TGTGCCAGCAGCCAAGATCAGGGGTCTGGGGCCAACGTCCTGACTTTC.

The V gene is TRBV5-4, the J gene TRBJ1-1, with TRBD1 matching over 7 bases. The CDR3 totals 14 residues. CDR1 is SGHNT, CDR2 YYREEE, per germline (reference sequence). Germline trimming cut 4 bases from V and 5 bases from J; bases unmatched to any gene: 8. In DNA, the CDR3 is TGTGCCAGCAGCCCCCGACAGGGACAAACTGAAGCTTTCTTT. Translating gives CASSPRQGQTEAFF.

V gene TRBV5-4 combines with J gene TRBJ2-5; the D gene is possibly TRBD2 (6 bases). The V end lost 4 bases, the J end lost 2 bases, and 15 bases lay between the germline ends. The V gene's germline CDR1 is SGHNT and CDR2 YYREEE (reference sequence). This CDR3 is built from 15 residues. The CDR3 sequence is CASSQGGTRQETQYF. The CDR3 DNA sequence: TGTGCCAGCAGCCAAGGCGGGACGCGGCAAGAGACCCAGTACTTC.

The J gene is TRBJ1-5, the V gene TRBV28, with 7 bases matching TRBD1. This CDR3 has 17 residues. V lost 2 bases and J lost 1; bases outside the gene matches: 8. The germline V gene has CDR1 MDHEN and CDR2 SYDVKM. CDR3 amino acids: CASSLMTGHRSNQPQHF. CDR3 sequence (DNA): TGTGCCAGCAGTTTAATGACAGGGCATCGGAGCAATCAGCCCCAGCATTTT.

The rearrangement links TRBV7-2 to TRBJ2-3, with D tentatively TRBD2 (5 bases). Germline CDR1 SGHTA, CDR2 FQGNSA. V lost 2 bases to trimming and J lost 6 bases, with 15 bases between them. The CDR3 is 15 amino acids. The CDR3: CASSLSARVADTQYF. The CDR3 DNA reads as TGTGCCAGCAGCTTATCCGCGAGGGTAGCTGATACGCAGTATTTT. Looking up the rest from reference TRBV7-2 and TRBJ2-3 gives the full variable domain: GAGVSQSPSNKVTEKGKDVELRCDPISGHTALYWYRQSLGQGLEFLIYFQGNSAPDKSGLPSDRFSAERTGGSVSTLTIQRTQQEDSAVYLCASSLSARVADTQYFGPGTRLTVL.

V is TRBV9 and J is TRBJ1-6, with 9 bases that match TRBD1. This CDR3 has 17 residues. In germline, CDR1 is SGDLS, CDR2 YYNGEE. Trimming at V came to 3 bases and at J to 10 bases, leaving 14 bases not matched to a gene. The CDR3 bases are TGTGCCAGCAGCGCCGGGGACAGGGAAGGCTTATTGTCACCCCTCCACTTT. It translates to CASSAGDREGLLSPLHF.

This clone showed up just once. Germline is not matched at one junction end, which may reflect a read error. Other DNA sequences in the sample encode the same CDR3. Here the CDR3 DNA reads TGTGCCAGCAGCTTCTCGACTAGCGGGGGCCAAGAGACCCAATACTTC. Encoded protein: CASSFSTSGGQETQYF. The chain recombines TRBV7-2 with TRBJ2-5, with 12 bases identical to TRBD2. Germline V lookup: CDR1 SGHTA, CDR2 FQGNSA. The CDR3 loop spans 16 amino acids.

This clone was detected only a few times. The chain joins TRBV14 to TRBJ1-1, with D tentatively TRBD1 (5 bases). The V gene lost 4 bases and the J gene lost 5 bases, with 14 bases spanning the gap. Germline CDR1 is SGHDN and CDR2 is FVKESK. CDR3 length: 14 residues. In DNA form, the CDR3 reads TGTGCCAGCAGCCTCCTTGGGGCCATGACTGAAGCTTTCTTT. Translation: CASSLLGAMTEAFF.

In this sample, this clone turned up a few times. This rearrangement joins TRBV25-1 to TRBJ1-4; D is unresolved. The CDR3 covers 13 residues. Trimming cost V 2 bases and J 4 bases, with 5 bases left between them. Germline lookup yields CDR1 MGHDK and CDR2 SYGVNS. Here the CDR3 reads CASSETINEKLFF. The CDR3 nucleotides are TGTGCCAGCAGTGAAACTATTAATGAAAAACTGTTTTTT.

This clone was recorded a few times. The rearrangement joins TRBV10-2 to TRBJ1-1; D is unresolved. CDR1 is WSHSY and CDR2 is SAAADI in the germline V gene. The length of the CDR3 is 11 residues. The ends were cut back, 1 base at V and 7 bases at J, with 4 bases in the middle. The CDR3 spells CASSEYYEAFF. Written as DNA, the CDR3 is TGCGCCAGCAGTGAGTATTATGAAGCTTTCTTT.

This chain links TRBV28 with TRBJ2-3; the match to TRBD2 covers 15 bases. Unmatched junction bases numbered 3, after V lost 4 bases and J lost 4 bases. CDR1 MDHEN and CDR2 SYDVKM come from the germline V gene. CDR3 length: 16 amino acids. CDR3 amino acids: CASSWRTSGRADTQYF. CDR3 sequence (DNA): TGTGCCAGCAGTTGGCGGACTAGCGGGAGGGCAGATACGCAGTATTTT.

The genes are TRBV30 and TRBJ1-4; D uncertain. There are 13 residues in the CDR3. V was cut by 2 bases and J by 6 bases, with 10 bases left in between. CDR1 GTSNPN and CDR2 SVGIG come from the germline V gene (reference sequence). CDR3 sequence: CAWSRTSDEKLFF. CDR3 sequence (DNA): TGTGCCTGGAGTCGCACGTCGGATGAAAAACTGTTTTTT.

The CDR3 DNA reads as TGTGCCAGCAGCTTAGTAGATCGCGAGCAGTACTTC. It specifies CASSLVDREQYF. The V and J genes are TRBV13 and TRBJ2-7; D gene unclear. Trimming shortened V by 1 base and J by 6 bases, and 7 bases separated the two germline ends. In germline, CDR1 is PRHDT, CDR2 FYEKMQ (reference sequence). The CDR3 sequence is 12 residues long.

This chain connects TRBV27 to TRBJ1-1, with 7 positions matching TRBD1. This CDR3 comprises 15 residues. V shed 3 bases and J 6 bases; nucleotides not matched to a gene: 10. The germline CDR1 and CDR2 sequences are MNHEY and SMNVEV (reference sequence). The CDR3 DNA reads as TGTGCCAGCAGTTTTTCGGTCACAGGGGTCCCTGAAGCTTTCTTT. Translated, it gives CASSFSVTGVPEAFF.

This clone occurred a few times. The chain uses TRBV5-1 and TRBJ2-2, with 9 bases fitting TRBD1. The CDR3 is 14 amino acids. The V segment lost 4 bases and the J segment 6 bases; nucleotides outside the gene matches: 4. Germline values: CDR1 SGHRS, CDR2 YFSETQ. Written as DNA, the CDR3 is TGCGCCAGCAGCCTCGGGACAGGGCCCGGGGAGCTGTTTTTT. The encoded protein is CASSLGTGPGELFF.

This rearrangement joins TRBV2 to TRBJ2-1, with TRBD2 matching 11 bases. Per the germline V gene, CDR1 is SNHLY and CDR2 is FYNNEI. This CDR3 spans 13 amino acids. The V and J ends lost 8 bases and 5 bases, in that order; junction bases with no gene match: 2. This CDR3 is CASATSGDNEQFF. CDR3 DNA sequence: TGTGCCAGCGCGACTAGCGGGGACAATGAGCAGTTCTTC.

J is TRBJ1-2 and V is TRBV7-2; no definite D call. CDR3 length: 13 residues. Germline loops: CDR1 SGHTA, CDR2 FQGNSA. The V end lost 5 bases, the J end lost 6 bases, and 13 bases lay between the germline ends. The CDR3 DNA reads TGTGCCAGCAGCCCCCCGGTATTGGATGGCTACACCTTC. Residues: CASSPPVLDGYTF.

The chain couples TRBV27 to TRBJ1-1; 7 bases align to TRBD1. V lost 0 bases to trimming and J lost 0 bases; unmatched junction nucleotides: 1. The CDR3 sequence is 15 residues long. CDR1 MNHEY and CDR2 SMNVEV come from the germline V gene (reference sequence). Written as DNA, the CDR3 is TGTGCCAGCAGTTTATCCGGGACAGTGAACACTGAAGCTTTCTTT. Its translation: CASSLSGTVNTEAFF.